The rows below give T cell receptor beta chains drawn from one sample of a study of T cell responses to AZD1222 COVID-19 vaccine. Sequenced by immunoSEQ multiplex PCR; TCRdb stores in-frame clones only, minus some. The sample has about 130,000 clones; roughly 89% are singletons. The sequenced sample was peripheral blood, obtained 28 days after the second AZD1222 dose. Receptor source: an adult who received the AZD1222 COVID-19 vaccine. Both conserved end residues are part of each CDR3. The D gene is left open where the match is weak. Size tells how often a clone was seen (once, few, many) or the class of an expanded clone, and some rows leave it out.

size	V	J	D	CDR3	DNA
-	TRBV4-3	TRBJ1-2	-	CASSQEDTYGYTF	TGCGCCAGCAGCCAAGAGGACACCTATGGCTACACCTTC
-	TRBV30	TRBJ2-6	-	CAWSGGPGANVLTF	TGTGCCTGGAGTGGTGGGCCTGGGGCCAACGTCCTGACTTTC
few	TRBV5-6	TRBJ2-7	-	CASSLGGYEQYF	TGTGCCAGCAGCTTGGGAGGTTACGAGCAGTACTTC
-	TRBV12-3/TRBV12-4	TRBJ2-5	-	CASGARTQETQYF	TGTGCCAGCGGTGCCCGGACCCAAGAGACCCAGTACTTC
-	TRBV11-2	TRBJ2-5	-	CASSPGRGFQETQYF	TGTGCCAGCAGCCCGGGGAGAGGCTTCCAAGAGACCCAGTACTTC
-	TRBV5-5	TRBJ1-1	-	CASSLWGNTEAFF	TGTGCCAGCAGCTTGTGGGGAAACACTGAAGCTTTCTTT
-	TRBV7-2	TRBJ1-3	-	CASSLVANTIYF	TGTGCCAGCAGCTTAGTTGCAAACACCATATATTTT
-	TRBV6-4	TRBJ2-3	-	CASSDSTDTQYF	TGTGCCAGCAGTGACTCCACAGATACGCAGTATTTT
once	TRBV7-2	TRBJ2-7	-	CASSPVEKSSYEQYF	TGTGCCAGCAGCCCCGTAGAGAAGAGCTCCTACGAGCAGTACTTC
-	TRBV30	TRBJ1-5	TRBD1	CAWVRQGAYQPQHF	TGTGCCTGGGTGCGACAGGGGGCTTATCAGCCCCAGCATTTT
-	TRBV30	TRBJ1-3	-	CAYAQGSSGNTIYF	TGTGCCTACGCTCAGGGGAGCTCTGGAAACACCATATATTTT
-	TRBV7-8	TRBJ1-4	-	CASSLGQRTTNEKLFF	TGTGCCAGCAGCTTAGGGCAGCGGACAACTAATGAAAAACTGTTTTTT
-	TRBV7-2	TRBJ1-5	TRBD1	CASSSDRGNQPQHF	TGTGCCAGCAGCTCGGACAGGGGTAATCAGCCCCAGCATTTT
once	TRBV6-1	TRBJ2-2	TRBD1	CASRGTGSTGELFF	TGTGCCAGCAGAGGGACAGGGTCCACCGGGGAGCTGTTTTTT
-	TRBV6-2/TRBV6-3	TRBJ2-1	TRBD1	CASSYFGQGRIHEQFF	TGTGCCAGCAGTTACTTCGGACAGGGGAGGATCCATGAGCAGTTCTTC
-	TRBV24-1	TRBJ1-5	-	CATVTSQLPVGNQPQHF	TGTGCCACCGTTACATCTCAGCTTCCCGTGGGCAATCAGCCCCAGCATTTT
-	TRBV5-8	TRBJ2-1	TRBD1	CASSWDRGRNEQFF	TGTGCCAGCAGCTGGGACAGGGGAAGGAATGAGCAGTTCTTC
-	TRBV11-3	TRBJ2-3	TRBD1	CASSPGTGADTQYF	TGTGCCAGCAGCCCCGGGACAGGGGCAGATACGCAGTATTTT
-	TRBV7-8	TRBJ1-5	-	CASSLALGSQPQHF	TGTGCCAGCAGCTTAGCGTTAGGGTCTCAGCCCCAGCATTTT
-	TRBV11-1	TRBJ2-2	-	CASSPDRTNTGELFF	TGTGCCAGCAGCCCCGACAGAACGAACACCGGGGAGCTGTTTTTT
-	TRBV28	TRBJ1-2	TRBD1	CASSFSGQGYGYTF	TGTGCCAGCAGTTTCTCTGGACAGGGCTATGGCTACACCTTC
-	TRBV7-2	TRBJ2-7	-	CASSSQGNSVVYEQYF	TGTGCCAGCAGCTCCCAGGGGAATTCGGTGGTATACGAGCAGTACTTC
-	TRBV30	TRBJ2-7	TRBD2	CAWSVGGGSYEQYF	TGTGCCTGGAGTGTCGGCGGGGGATCCTACGAGCAGTACTTC